This T cell receptor (beta chain) was captured in a study of PD-1 blockade in classical Hodgkin lymphoma. Notes on this clone: Its antigen is as yet unknown.

Data came from immunoSEQ multiplex PCR; TCRdb stores just in-frame clones and leaves some out. This table has thousands of clones, 73% appearing once. CDR1 is MNHNS, CDR2 SASEGT, per germline. The CDR3 extends over 15 amino acids. V shed 3 bases, J shed 7 bases, and the junction held 10 bases outside the gene matches. Study findings and constraints: Diminished baseline TCR diversity has been reported in newly diagnosed patients relative to healthy donors.

The time point here: cycle 4 day 1 (C4D1), after less than 7 weeks of nivolumab. Relapses following autologous stem cell transplantation were seen in all patients, with brentuximab vedotin exposure varying. Magnetic negative selection, applied to thawed PBMCs, was used to isolate the CD8+ T cells. This specimen was CD8+ T cells from blood, taken before the fourth cycle of nivolumab. This chain joins TRBV6-1 and TRBJ1-2, with 8 bases that match TRBD1. This receptor was identified in a human donor with classical Hodgkin lymphoma. CDR3 in DNA: TGTGCCAGCAGTGACGGATCAGGGGGCTTAGGTGGCTACACCTTC. Encoded protein: CASSDGSGGLGGYTF.